The 22 T cell receptor beta chains reported below all come from one sample, sequenced in a study of blood T cell repertoires in COVID-19. Sequenced by immunoSEQ multiplex PCR; TCRdb stores in-frame clones only, minus some. The sample contains hundreds of thousands of clones, 75% to 90% of which appear only once. Input material: peripheral blood. These receptors all come from a man aged 40-50 years with acute or convalescent COVID-19.

The chain uses TRBV18 and TRBJ1-1; 8 positions match TRBD1. The CDR3 runs 16 residues. Trimming at V came to 4 bases and at J to 1 base, leaving 8 bases not matched to a gene. Germline assignment: CDR1 KGHSH and CDR2 LQKENI. As DNA, the CDR3 is TGTGCCAGCTCACAACAGGGGGGAGAGGCGAACACTGAAGCTTTCTTT. Its translation is CASSQQGGEANTEAFF. The full variable domain, in which reference TRBV18 and TRBJ1-1 provide the parts outside the CDR3, is NAGVMQNPRHLVRRRGQEARLRCSPMKGHSHVYWYRQLPEEGLKFMVYLQKENIIDESGMPKERFSAEFPKEGPSILRIQQVVRGDSAAYFCASSQQGGEANTEAFFGQGTRLTVV.

Many counts were recorded for this clone. The chain employs TRBV2 and TRBJ2-7; D remains unclear. The CDR3 consists of 14 residues. V lost 3 bases to trimming and J lost 0 bases, with 9 bases between them. Per the germline V gene, CDR1 is SNHLY and CDR2 is FYNNEI. The CDR3 region is CASSDEQSSYEQYF. The CDR3 coding sequence is TGTGCCAGCAGTGACGAACAGAGCTCCTACGAGCAGTACTTC.

This clone was recorded only once. The chain couples TRBV19 to TRBJ1-2, with 11 bases lining up with TRBD1. Looked up from germline, CDR1 is LNHDA and CDR2 is SQIVND (reference sequence). The V and J ends lost 5 bases and 4 bases, in that order; junction bases with no gene match: 15. This CDR3 is built from 18 residues. CDR3 residues: CASSALGGDRGSVYGYTF. CDR3 bases: TGTGCCAGTAGTGCCCTGGGTGGGGACAGGGGGAGTGTCTATGGCTACACCTTC.

The chain carries TRBV6-2 or TRBV6-3 and TRBJ2-7; 9 nucleotides agree with TRBD1. The CDR3 runs 14 residues. V lost 6 bases, J lost 4 bases, and 7 bases stayed unmatched. Looked up from germline, CDR1 is MNHEY and CDR2 is SVGEGT. The CDR3 here is CASSRPGTGYEQYF. In nucleotides, the CDR3 is TGTGCCAGCAGCCGTCCCGGGACAGGGTACGAGCAGTACTTC.

This clone was seen a single time. The DNA of the CDR3 is TGTGCCAGCAGCTTATACACCTACAATGAGCAGTTCTTC. As protein: CASSLYTYNEQFF. V gene TRBV11-2 combines with J gene TRBJ2-1; D is undetermined. This CDR3 has 13 amino acids. V was trimmed by 2 bases and J by 2 bases, leaving 4 bases between them. The germline gives CDR1 SGHAT, CDR2 FQNNGV.

The chain uses TRBV6-5 and TRBJ1-1, with D unclear. The CDR3 has 15 residues. The V and J ends lost 0 bases and 0 bases respectively, with 8 bases between them. Germline V gene sequence: CDR1 MNHEY, CDR2 SVGAGI. In DNA, the CDR3 is TGTGCCAGCAGTTACTCCTCAGGTTTGAACACTGAAGCTTTCTTT. Translation: CASSYSSGLNTEAFF.

This clone appeared a few times. The chain recombines TRBV5-6 with TRBJ2-2; no clear D gene. The CDR3 is 12 amino acids. The V end was cut by 0 bases, the J end by 7 bases, with 4 bases between. The germline gives CDR1 SGHDT, CDR2 YYEEEE. CDR3: CASSLVIGELFF. Written as DNA, the CDR3 is TGTGCCAGCAGCTTGGTTATCGGGGAGCTGTTTTTT.

The J gene is TRBJ2-1, the V gene TRBV7-2; the D gene is possibly TRBD2 (5 bases). The CDR3 has 14 amino acids. Trimming pared 1 base from V and 10 bases from J, leaving 14 bases between. Germline V gene lookup returns CDR1 SGHTA and CDR2 FQGNSA. CDR3 bases: TGTGCCAGCAGCTTAGTTCGGCGGGCACACGAGCAGTTCTTC. It codes for CASSLVRRAHEQFF.

The rearrangement joins TRBV27 to TRBJ2-1; D is undetermined. The CDR3 has 15 residues. V was clipped by 6 bases and J by 1 base, with 13 bases between them. Germline V gene lookup returns CDR1 MNHEY and CDR2 SMNVEV (reference sequence). CDR3 in amino acids: CASRSPERSYNEQFF. The CDR3 DNA follows: TGTGCCAGCAGGTCCCCGGAGAGGTCCTACAATGAGCAGTTCTTC.

As regards this clone: Other DNA sequences in this sample translate to the same CDR3. V gene TRBV19 combines with J gene TRBJ2-1; no reliable D call. Looked up from germline, CDR1 is LNHDA and CDR2 is SQIVND (reference sequence). The V gene lost 1 base and the J gene lost 4 bases, with 5 bases spanning the gap. This CDR3 is 13 amino acids long. The CDR3 region has the DNA TGTGCCAGTAGTATAGCCGGTTACAATGAGCAGTTCTTC. Its translation is CASSIAGYNEQFF. Full variable domain (outside the CDR3, taken from reference TRBV19 and TRBJ2-1): DGGITQSPKYLFRKEGQNVTLSCEQNLNHDAMYWYRQDPGQGLRLIYYSQIVNDFQKGDIAEGYSVSREKKESFPLTVTSAQKNPTAFYLCASSIAGYNEQFFGPGTRLTVL.

The chain employs TRBV10-2 and TRBJ2-7; 10 bases are a match to TRBD1. The CDR3 is made up of 14 amino acids. V shed 9 bases and J 7 bases; nucleotides not matched to a gene: 12. Germline V CDR1 and CDR2: WSHSY, SAAADI. The DNA for the CDR3 is TGCGCCAGTAAAGCGGGACAGGGGACGAGGGAGCAGTACTTC. As protein: CASKAGQGTREQYF.

The rearrangement links TRBV6-6 to TRBJ2-4; possible D gene TRBD2, 5 bases. CDR1 and CDR2 (germline): MNHNY, SVGAGI (reference sequence). The V end lost 6 bases, the J end lost 3 bases, and 15 bases lay between the germline ends. The length of the CDR3 is 15 residues. In nucleotides, the CDR3 is TGTGCCAGCAGCATGGAGCGGTCTATCAAAAACATTCAGTACTTC. Protein: CASSMERSIKNIQYF.

The chain combines TRBV7-6 with TRBJ2-7; 14 bases are shared with TRBD2. After removal of 5 bases from V and 4 bases from J, the junction contained 7 bases not matched to a gene. Germline V gives CDR1 SGHVS, CDR2 FNYEAQ. The CDR3 loop spans 16 amino acids. This CDR3 reads CASSEGLAGDGYEQYF. The CDR3 bases are TGTGCCAGCAGCGAGGGACTAGCGGGAGACGGGTACGAGCAGTACTTC. The full variable domain, completed using reference TRBV7-6 and TRBJ2-7, is GAGVSQSPRYKVTKRGQDVALRCDPISGHVSLYWYRQALGQGPEFLTYFNYEAQQDKSGLPNDRFSAERPEGSISTLTIQRTEQRDSAMYRCASSEGLAGDGYEQYFGPGTRLTVT.

The genes are TRBV29-1 and TRBJ1-1; 9 bases map to TRBD1. V shed 8 bases and J 1 base; nucleotides not matched to a gene: 8. The CDR3 spans 14 residues. Germline V CDR1 and CDR2: SQVTM, ANQGSEA. The CDR3 here is CSSKQGAPNTEAFF. The CDR3 nucleotides are TGCAGCTCTAAACAGGGGGCCCCGAACACTGAAGCTTTCTTT.

This chain links TRBV6-1 with TRBJ2-7; 8 bases map to TRBD1. The trim removed 2 bases at V and 6 bases at J, leaving 12 bases unmatched. The CDR3 covers 16 residues. Germline V gene data show CDR1 as MNHNS and CDR2 as SASEGT. CDR3 bases: TGTGCCAGCAGTGAATTTGTCCAGGGGGCGCCGTTCGAGCAGTACTTC. Translation: CASSEFVQGAPFEQYF.

This rearrangement joins TRBV5-6 to TRBJ1-5; D is unresolved. CDR3 length: 14 residues. V was pared by 1 base and J by 5 bases, with 10 bases between. Germline V gene data show CDR1 as SGHDT and CDR2 as YYEEEE. The CDR3 here is CASSLRGLDQPQHF. As DNA, the CDR3 is TGTGCCAGCAGCTTGAGAGGGTTGGATCAGCCCCAGCATTTT. Complete variable domain (other parts from reference TRBV5-6 and TRBJ1-5): DAGVTQSPTHLIKTRGQQVTLRCSPKSGHDTVSWYQQALGQGPQFIFQYYEEEERQRGNFPDRFSGHQFPNYSSELNVNALLLGDSALYLCASSLRGLDQPQHFGDGTRLSIL.

As to this clone: Different DNA sequences within this sample yield the same CDR3. This chain joins TRBV30 and TRBJ1-1, with D perhaps matching TRBD1 (6 bases). V gave up 2 bases and J gave up 2 bases, with 9 bases separating them. The CDR3 spans 13 residues. CDR1 and CDR2 (germline): GTSNPN, SVGIG (reference sequence). The CDR3 DNA is TGTGCCTGGAGTAGACAGGAAAACACTGAAGCTTTCTTT. This gives the protein CAWSRQENTEAFF. The complete variable domain, with remaining parts taken from reference TRBV30 and TRBJ1-1, reads SQTIHQWPATLVQPVGSPLSLECTVEGTSNPNLYWYRQAAGRGLQLLFYSVGIGQISSEVPQNLSASRPQDRQFILSSKKLLLSDSGFYLCAWSRQENTEAFFGQGTRLTVV.

This chain uses TRBV21-1 with TRBJ2-3; the D segment call TRBD1 is taken from the table without a DNA check. TRBV21-1 is labeled a pseudogene. CDR3 length: 17 amino acids. The CDR3 is CASSKVGRHLPPDTQYF. CDR3 coding DNA: TGTGCCAGCAGCAAAGTGGGCCGCCATCTCCCCCCAGATACGCAGTATTTT.

The V and J genes are TRBV6-6 and TRBJ1-2, with a tentative D call TRBD1 (6 bases). Germline V gene data show CDR1 as MNHNY and CDR2 as SVGAGI (reference sequence). V was cut by 6 bases and J by 7 bases, with 18 bases left in between. The CDR3 extends over 14 amino acids. The CDR3 spells CASRPRDTGSGYTF. The CDR3 bases are TGTGCCAGCAGACCCCGGGACACAGGTTCTGGCTACACCTTC.

The chain has TRBV25-1 and TRBJ1-6, with 7 bases matching TRBD1. This CDR3 region has 15 residues. V lost 3 bases to trimming and J lost 7 bases; unmatched junction nucleotides: 6. CDR1 is MGHDK and CDR2 is SYGVNS in the germline V gene. In DNA, the CDR3 is TGTGCCAGCAGTGAGGAACAGGGGTCAAATTCACCCCTCCACTTT. Translated: CASSEEQGSNSPLHF.

The chain couples TRBV4-3 to TRBJ1-4; D not resolved. This CDR3 contains 15 residues. The V gene's germline CDR1 is LGHNA and CDR2 YSLEER. Trimming took 0 bases from V and 1 from J, leaving 6 bases between them. Written as DNA, the CDR3 is TGCGCCAGCAGCCAAGATTGGCAAACTAATGAAAAACTGTTTTTT. It yields the protein CASSQDWQTNEKLFF.

In its sample, this clone was seen once. The chain links TRBV5-8 to TRBJ2-7; 10 nucleotides agree with TRBD1. Looked up from germline, CDR1 is SGHTS and CDR2 is YDEGEE. The CDR3 runs 15 residues. Germline trimming cut 0 bases from V and 6 bases from J; bases unmatched to any gene: 6. The CDR3 loop is CASSLVVGQGSEQYF. DNA of the CDR3: TGTGCCAGCAGCTTGGTGGTGGGACAGGGGTCCGAGCAGTACTTC.